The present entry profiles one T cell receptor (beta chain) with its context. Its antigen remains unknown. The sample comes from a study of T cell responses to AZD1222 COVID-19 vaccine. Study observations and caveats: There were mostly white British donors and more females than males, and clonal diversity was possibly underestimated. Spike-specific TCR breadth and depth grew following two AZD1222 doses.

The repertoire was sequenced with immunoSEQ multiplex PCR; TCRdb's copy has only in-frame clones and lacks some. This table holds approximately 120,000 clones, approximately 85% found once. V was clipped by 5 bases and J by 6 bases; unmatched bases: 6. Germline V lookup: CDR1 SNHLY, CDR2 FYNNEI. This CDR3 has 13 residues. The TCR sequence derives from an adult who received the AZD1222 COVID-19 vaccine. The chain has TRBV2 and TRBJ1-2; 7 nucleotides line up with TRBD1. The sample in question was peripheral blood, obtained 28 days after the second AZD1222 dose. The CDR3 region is CASSRRGSDGYTF. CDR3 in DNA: TGTGCCAGCAGTCGCAGGGGGAGTGATGGCTACACCTTC.